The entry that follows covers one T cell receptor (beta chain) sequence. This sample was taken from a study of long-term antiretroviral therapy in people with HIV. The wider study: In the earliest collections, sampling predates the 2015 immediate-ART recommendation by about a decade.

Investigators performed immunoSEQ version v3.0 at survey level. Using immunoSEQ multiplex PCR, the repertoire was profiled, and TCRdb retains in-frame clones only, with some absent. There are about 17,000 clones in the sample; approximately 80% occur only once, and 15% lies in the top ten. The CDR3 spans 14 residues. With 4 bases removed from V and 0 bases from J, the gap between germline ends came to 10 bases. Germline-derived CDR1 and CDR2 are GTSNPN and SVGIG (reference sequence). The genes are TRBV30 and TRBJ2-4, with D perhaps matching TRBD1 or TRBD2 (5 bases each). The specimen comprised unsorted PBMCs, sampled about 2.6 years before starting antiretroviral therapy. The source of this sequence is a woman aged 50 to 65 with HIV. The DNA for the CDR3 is TGTGCCTGGAATTTCGGGACAGCCAAAAACATTCAGTACTTC. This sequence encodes CAWNFGTAKNIQYF.